This TCR beta chain was sequenced for a study of T cell responses to AZD1222 COVID-19 vaccine. Clones were read by immunoSEQ multiplex PCR, and TCRdb kept only the in-frame ones, dropping some. The data contain 95,000 to 130,000 clones, 87% of them singletons. Study-wide findings and caveats: After two AZD1222 doses, spike-specific TCR breadth and depth rose versus day 0. White British ancestry dominated among donors, who included more females, and clonal diversity was possibly underestimated. After the peak T cell response, and only then, were repertoires sampled.

On this clone: Its target is not known.

Germline lookup yields CDR1 WNHNN and CDR2 SYGVQD (reference sequence). With 8 bases clipped from V and 7 bases from J, the junction kept 7 bases outside the gene matches. CDR3 length: 12 residues. This material consisted of peripheral blood, taken on day 0 of AZD1222 vaccination. The TCR sequence derives from an adult in good health. The chain combines TRBV10-1 with TRBJ2-7, with 8 bases identical to TRBD1. This CDR3 is CASWQGAGEQYF. The CDR3 DNA sequence: TGCGCCAGCTGGCAGGGGGCGGGGGAGCAGTACTTC.